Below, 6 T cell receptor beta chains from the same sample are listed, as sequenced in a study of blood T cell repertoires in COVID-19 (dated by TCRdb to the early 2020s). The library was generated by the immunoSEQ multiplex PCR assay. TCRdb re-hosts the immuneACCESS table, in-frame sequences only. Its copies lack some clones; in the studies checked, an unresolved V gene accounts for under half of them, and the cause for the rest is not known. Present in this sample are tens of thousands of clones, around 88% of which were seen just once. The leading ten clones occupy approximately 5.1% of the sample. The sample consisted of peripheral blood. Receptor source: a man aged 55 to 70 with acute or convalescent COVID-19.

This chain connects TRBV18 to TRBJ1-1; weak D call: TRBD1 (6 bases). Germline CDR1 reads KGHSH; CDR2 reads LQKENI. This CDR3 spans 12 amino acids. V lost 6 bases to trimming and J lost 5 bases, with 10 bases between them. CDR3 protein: CASSRTVTEAFF. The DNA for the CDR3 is TGTGCCAGCTCCCGGACAGTTACTGAAGCTTTCTTT.

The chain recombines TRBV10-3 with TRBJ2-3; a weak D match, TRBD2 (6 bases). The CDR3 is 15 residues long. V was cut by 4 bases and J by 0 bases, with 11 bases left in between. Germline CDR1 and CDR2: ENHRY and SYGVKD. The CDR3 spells CAISAYGGSTDTQYF. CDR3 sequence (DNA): TGTGCCATCAGTGCATACGGGGGAAGCACAGATACGCAGTATTTT.

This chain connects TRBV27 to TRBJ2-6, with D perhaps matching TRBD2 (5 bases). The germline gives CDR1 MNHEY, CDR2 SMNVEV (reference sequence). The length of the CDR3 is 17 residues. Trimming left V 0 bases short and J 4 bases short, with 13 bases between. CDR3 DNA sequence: TGTGCCAGCAGTTTATCGGTAGGGCCGGGGGGGGCCAACGTCCTGACTTTC. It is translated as CASSLSVGPGGANVLTF.

The CDR3 coding sequence is TGTGCCAGCAGTGATCAGTACCTAACTAATGAAAAACTGTTTTTT. It specifies CASSDQYLTNEKLFF. V is TRBV25-1 and J is TRBJ1-4; D gene ambiguous. Germline V lookup: CDR1 MGHDK, CDR2 SYGVNS. The V end lost 3 bases, the J end lost 1 base, and 9 bases lay between the germline ends. The CDR3 has 15 amino acids. Complete variable domain (other parts from reference TRBV25-1 and TRBJ1-4): EADIYQTPRYLVIGTGKKITLECSQTMGHDKMYWYQQDPGMELHLIHYSYGVNSTEKGDLSSESTVSRIRTEHFPLTLESARPSHTSQYLCASSDQYLTNEKLFFGSGTQLSVL.

The CDR3 bases are TGTGCCAGCAGTCGACAGGGGCCGAACACTGAAGCTTTCTTT. Its protein product is CASSRQGPNTEAFF. The chain recombines TRBV2 with TRBJ1-1; 8 nucleotides align to TRBD1. Trimming removed 5 bases from V and 1 base from J; junction bases left unmatched: 3. Germline-derived CDR1 and CDR2 are SNHLY and FYNNEI. The CDR3 spans 14 residues. The full variable domain, rest sourced from reference TRBV2 and TRBJ1-1, is EPEVTQTPSHQVTQMGQEVILRCVPISNHLYFYWYRQILGQKVEFLVSFYNNEISEKSEIFDDQFSVERPDGSNFTLKIRSTKLEDSAMYFCASSRQGPNTEAFFGQGTRLTVV.

The CDR3 reads CASRQESTSGGDHQYF. Written as DNA, the CDR3 is TGTGCCAGCAGACAAGAGTCTACTAGCGGGGGTGATCACCAGTACTTC. The V gene is TRBV13, the J gene TRBJ2-5; 11 bases fit TRBD2. CDR3 size: 16 residues. Trimming cost V 6 bases and J 10 bases; bases outside gene matches: 16. Looked up from germline, CDR1 is PRHDT and CDR2 is FYEKMQ (reference sequence).